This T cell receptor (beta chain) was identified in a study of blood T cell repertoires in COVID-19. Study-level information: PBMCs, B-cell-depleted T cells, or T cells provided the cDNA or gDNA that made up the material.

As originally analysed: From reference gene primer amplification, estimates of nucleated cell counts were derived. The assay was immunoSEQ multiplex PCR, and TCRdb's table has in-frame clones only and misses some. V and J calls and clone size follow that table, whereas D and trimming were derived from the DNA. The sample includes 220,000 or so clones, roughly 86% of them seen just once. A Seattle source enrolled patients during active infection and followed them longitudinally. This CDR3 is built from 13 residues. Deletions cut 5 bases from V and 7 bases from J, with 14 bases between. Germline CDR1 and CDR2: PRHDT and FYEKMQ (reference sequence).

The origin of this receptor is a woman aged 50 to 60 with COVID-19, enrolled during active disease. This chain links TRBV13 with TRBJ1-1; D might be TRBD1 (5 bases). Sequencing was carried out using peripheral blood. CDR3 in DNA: TGTGCCAGCAGCCCGATACAAGGGGATGAAGCTTTCTTT. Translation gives CASSPIQGDEAFF.